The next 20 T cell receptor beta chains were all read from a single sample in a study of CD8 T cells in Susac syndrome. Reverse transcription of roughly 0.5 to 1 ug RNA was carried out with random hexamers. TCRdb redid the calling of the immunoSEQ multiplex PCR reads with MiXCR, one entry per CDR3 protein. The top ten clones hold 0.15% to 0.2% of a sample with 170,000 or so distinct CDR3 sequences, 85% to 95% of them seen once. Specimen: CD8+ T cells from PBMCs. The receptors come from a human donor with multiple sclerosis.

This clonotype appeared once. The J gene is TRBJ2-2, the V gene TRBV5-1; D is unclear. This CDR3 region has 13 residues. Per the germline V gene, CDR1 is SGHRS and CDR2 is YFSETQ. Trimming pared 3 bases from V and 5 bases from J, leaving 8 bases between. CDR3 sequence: CASSSGVTGELFF. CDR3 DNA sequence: TGCGCCAGCAGCTCCGGCGTTACCGGGGAGCTGTTTTTT.

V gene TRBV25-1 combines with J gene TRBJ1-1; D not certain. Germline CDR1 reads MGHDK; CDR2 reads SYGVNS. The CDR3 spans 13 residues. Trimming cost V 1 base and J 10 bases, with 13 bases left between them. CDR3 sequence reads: CASSEFVGDAAFF. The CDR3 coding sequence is TGTGCCAGCAGTGAATTTGTGGGAGATGCAGCTTTCTTT.

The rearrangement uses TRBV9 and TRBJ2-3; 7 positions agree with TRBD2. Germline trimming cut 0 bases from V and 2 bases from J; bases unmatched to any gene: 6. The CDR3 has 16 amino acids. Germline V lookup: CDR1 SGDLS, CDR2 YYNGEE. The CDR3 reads CASSVVASGYTDTQYF. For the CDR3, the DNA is TGTGCCAGCAGCGTAGTAGCTAGCGGTTACACAGATACGCAGTATTTT.

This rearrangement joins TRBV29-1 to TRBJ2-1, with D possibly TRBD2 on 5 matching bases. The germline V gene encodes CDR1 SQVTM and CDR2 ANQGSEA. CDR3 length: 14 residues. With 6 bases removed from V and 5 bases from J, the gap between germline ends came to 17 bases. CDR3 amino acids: CSVRGRPRDNEQFF. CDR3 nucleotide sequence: TGCAGCGTCCGCGGGCGACCGAGAGACAATGAGCAGTTCTTC.

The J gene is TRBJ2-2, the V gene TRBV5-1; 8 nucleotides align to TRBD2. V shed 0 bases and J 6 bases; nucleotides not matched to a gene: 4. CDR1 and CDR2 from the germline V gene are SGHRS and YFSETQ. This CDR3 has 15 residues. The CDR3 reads CASSLGLAKPGELFF. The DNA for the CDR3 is TGCGCCAGCAGCTTGGGACTAGCGAAACCCGGGGAGCTGTTTTTT.

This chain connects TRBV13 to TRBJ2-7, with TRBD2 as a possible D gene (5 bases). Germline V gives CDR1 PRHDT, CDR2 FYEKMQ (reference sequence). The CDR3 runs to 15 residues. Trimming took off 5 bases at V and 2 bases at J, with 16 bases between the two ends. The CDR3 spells CASSPSLYGAYEQYF. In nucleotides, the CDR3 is TGTGCCAGCAGCCCCTCTTTATACGGGGCCTACGAGCAGTACTTC.

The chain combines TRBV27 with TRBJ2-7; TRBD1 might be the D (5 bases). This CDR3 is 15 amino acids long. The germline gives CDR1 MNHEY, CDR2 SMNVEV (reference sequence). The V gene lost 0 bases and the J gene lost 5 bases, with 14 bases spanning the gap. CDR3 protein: CASSLSGQGLDEQYF. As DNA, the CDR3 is TGTGCCAGCAGTTTATCGGGGCAGGGTCTCGACGAGCAGTACTTC.

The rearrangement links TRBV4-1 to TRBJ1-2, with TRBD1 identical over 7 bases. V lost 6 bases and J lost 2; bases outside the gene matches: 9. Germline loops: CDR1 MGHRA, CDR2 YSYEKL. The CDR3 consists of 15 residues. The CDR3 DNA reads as TGCGCCAGCAGTGACCTGGACAGGAGGAACTATGGCTACACCTTC. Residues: CASSDLDRRNYGYTF.

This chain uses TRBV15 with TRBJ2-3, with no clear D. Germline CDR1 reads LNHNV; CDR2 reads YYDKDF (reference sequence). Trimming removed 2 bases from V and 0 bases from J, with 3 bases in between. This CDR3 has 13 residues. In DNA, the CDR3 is TGTGCCACCAGCAGAACAAGCACAGATACGCAGTATTTT. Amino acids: CATSRTSTDTQYF. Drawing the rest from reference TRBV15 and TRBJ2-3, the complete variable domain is DAMVIQNPRYQVTQFGKPVTLSCSQTLNHNVMYWYQQKSSQAPKLLFHYYDKDFNNEADTPDNFQSRRPNTSFCFLDIRSPGLGDTAMYLCATSRTSTDTQYFGPGTRLTVL.

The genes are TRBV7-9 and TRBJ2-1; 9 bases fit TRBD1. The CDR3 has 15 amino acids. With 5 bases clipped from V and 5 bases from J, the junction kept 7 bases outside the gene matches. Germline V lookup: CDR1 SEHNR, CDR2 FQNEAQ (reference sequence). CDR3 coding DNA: TGTGCCAGCAGCCCCCGGGACAGGGTCCACAATGAGCAGTTCTTC. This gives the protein CASSPRDRVHNEQFF.

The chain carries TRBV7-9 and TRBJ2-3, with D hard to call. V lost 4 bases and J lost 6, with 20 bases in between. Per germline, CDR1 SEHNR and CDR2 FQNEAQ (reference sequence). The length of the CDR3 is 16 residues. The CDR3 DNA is TGTGCCAGCAGCTCAAGACAAGTCCCCGATCCCGATACGCAGTATTTT. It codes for CASSSRQVPDPDTQYF.

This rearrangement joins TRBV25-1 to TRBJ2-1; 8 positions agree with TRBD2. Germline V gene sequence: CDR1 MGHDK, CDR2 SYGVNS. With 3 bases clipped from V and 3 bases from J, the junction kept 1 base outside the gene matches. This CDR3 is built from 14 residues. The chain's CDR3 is CASSDSGIYNEQFF. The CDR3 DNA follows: TGTGCCAGCAGTGATAGCGGGATCTACAATGAGCAGTTCTTC.

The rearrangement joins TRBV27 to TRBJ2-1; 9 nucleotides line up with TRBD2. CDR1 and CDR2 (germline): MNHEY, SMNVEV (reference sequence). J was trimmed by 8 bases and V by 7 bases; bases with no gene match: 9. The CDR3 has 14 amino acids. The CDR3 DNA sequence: TGTGCCAGCACCGAGGCGGGAGGGCTCGATGAGCAGTTCTTC. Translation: CASTEAGGLDEQFF.

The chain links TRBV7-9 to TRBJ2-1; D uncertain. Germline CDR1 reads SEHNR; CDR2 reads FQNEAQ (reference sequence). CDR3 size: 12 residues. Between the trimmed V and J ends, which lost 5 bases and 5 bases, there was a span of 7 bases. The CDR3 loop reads CASSPNHNEQFF. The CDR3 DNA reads TGTGCCAGCAGCCCGAATCACAATGAGCAGTTCTTC.

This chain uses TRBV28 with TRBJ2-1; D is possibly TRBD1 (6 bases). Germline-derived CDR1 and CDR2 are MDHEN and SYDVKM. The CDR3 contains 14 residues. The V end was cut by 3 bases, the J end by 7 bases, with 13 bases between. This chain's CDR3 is CASSFPGGENEQFF. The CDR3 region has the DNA TGTGCCAGCAGTTTTCCTGGGGGCGAAAATGAGCAGTTCTTC.

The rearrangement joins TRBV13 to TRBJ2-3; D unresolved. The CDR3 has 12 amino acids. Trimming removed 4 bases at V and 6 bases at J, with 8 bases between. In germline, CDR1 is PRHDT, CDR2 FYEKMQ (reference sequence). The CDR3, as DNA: TGTGCCAGCAGCTCCGCAGAGGATACGCAGTATTTT. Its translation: CASSSAEDTQYF.

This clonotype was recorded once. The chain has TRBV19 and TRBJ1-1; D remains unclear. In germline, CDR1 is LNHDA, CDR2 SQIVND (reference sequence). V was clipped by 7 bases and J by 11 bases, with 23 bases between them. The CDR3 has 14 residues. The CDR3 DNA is TGTGCCAGTACCCCGGGCCTCCGAGGATACGCGGCTTTCTTT. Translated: CASTPGLRGYAAFF. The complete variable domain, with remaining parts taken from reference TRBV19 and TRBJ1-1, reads DGGITQSPKYLFRKEGQNVTLSCEQNLNHDAMYWYRQDPGQGLRLIYYSQIVNDFQKGDIAEGYSVSREKKESFPLTVTSAQKNPTAFYLCASTPGLRGYAAFFGQGTRLTVV.

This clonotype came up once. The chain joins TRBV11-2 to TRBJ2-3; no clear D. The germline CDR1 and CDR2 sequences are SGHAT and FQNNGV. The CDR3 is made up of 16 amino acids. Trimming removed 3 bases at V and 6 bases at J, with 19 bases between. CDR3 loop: CASSFPGTLERDTQYF. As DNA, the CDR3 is TGTGCCAGCAGCTTTCCGGGCACTCTGGAGAGGGATACGCAGTATTTT. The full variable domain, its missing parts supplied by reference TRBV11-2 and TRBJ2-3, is EAGVAQSPRYKIIEKRQSVAFWCNPISGHATLYWYQQILGQGPKLLIQFQNNGVVDDSQLPKDRFSAERLKGVDSTLKIQPAKLEDSAVYLCASSFPGTLERDTQYFGPGTRLTVL.

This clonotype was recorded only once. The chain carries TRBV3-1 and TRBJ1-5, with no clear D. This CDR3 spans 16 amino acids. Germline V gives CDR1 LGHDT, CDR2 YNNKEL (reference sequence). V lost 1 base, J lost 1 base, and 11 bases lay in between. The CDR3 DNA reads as TGTGCCAGCAGCCAAGCGCCCCTTGGCAGCAATCAGCCCCAGCATTTT. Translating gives CASSQAPLGSNQPQHF.

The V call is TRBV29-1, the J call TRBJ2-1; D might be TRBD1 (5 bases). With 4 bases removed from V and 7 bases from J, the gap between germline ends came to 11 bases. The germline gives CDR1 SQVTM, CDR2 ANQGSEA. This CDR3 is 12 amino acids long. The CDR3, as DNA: TGCAGCGTTGTTAGGAGACAGAATGAGCAGTTCTTC. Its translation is CSVVRRQNEQFF.